Listed below are T cell receptor beta chains from one sample, sequenced in a study of control samples from healthy donors and cancer patients. Sequencing was performed with immunoSEQ multiplex PCR; in TCRdb, only in-frame clones are kept and a portion is missing. This table holds 69,000 or so clones, about 95% found once. Sequencing was done on a sample of blood. These receptors all stem from a woman aged 25 to 39 in good health. Both conserved end residues are part of each CDR3. D genes are given only for firm matches. The size field is filled for only some rows; it gives once, few, many or a size class.

>once|TRBJ1-2|TRBD1|TRBV5-1
TGCGCCTCCGGCGGGGGGACAGATTTTTATGGCTACACCTTC
CASGGGTDFYGYTF
>.|TRBJ2-2|TRBD2|TRBV5-4
TGTGCCAGCAGCTTGGGACTAGCGGCCCTCAACACCGGGGAGCTGTTTTTT
CASSLGLAALNTGELFF
>.|TRBJ2-4|TRBD1|TRBV5-4
TGTGCCAGCAGCCCATCCCCGGACAGGCAAAACATTCAGTACTTC
CASSPSPDRQNIQYF
>.|TRBJ1-2|TRBD1|TRBV2
TGTGCCAGCCCCGGGACAGGGGGTTCGGGCTACACCTTC
CASPGTGGSGYTF
>.|TRBJ2-1|.|TRBV5-1
TGCGCCAGCAGCTCCCTTTGGGGGGTCGCCTACAATGAGCAGTTCTTC
CASSSLWGVAYNEQFF
>.|TRBJ1-1|.|TRBV29-1
TGCAGCGTTCGGTTGAACACTGAAGCTTTCTTT
CSVRLNTEAFF
>.|TRBJ2-3|.|TRBV19
TGTGCCAGTACAGGAAACACAGATACGCAGTATTTT
CASTGNTDTQYF
>.|TRBJ2-2|.|TRBV9
TGTGCCAGCAGCGGACTACTAGACAGCCACACCGGGGAGCTGTTTTTT
CASSGLLDSHTGELFF
>.|TRBJ1-1|.|TRBV14
TGTGCCAGCAGCGGAATCTTGGACACTGAAGCTTTCTTT
CASSGILDTEAFF
>few|TRBJ2-6|.|TRBV7-3
TGTGCCAGCAGCGCCCAGATCTCTGGGGCCAACGTCCTGACTTTC
CASSAQISGANVLTF
>.|TRBJ1-1|.|TRBV7-8
TGTGCCAGCAGCTTATCGACAACTAACACTGAAGCTTTCTTT
CASSLSTTNTEAFF
>.|TRBJ1-2|.|TRBV5-6
TGTGCCAGCAGCTTGGAAGGTGGCTACACCTTC
CASSLEGGYTF
>.|TRBJ2-5|.|TRBV24-1
TGTGCCACCAGTGGGCTGGGTCGGCAAGAGACCCAGTACTTC
CATSGLGRQETQYF
>.|TRBJ1-5|.|TRBV3-1/TRBV3-2
TGTGCCAGCAGTCCCGCGGGGCTTAGCAATCAGCCCCAGCATTTT
CASSPAGLSNQPQHF
>.|TRBJ1-5|.|TRBV28
TGTGCCAGCAGCCCCGATAACGGGAATCAGCCCCAGCATTTT
CASSPDNGNQPQHF
>.|TRBJ1-1|.|TRBV7-9
TGTGCCAGCAGCCTCCCCAGCTCTGAAGCTTTCTTT
CASSLPSSEAFF
>.|TRBJ1-1|TRBD1|TRBV19
TGTGCCAGTACGGACAGGGAGGCCGTGAACACTGAAGCTTTCTTT
CASTDREAVNTEAFF
>.|TRBJ2-7|.|TRBV13
TGTGCCAGCAGCCAACAGGACTACGAGCAGTACTTC
CASSQQDYEQYF
>.|TRBJ1-2|.|TRBV6-6
TGTGCCAGCTTACAAACAGGGAAGGTCGGCTACACCTTC
CASLQTGKVGYTF
>.|TRBJ1-1|.|TRBV19
TGTGCCAGTAGTTGGTTCGGGGGAACTGAAGCTTTCTTT
CASSWFGGTEAFF
>.|TRBJ2-3|TRBD2|TRBV28
TGTGCCAGCAGTCCCCGCGGGGGAAGGAATACGCAGTATTTT
CASSPRGGRNTQYF
>few|TRBJ1-3|TRBD1|TRBV5-5
TGTGCCAGCAGCTTTACAGGACAGGGGGCCTCTGGAAACACCATATATTTT
CASSFTGQGASGNTIYF
>.|TRBJ2-2|.|TRBV7-9
TGTGCCAGCAGCCAGTCGGCAGGCAGCACCGGGGAGCTGTTTTTT
CASSQSAGSTGELFF
>.|TRBJ1-2|.|TRBV30
TGTGCCTGGAGTCTCTCCCCCATATGGGTTGGTGGCTACACCTTC
CAWSLSPIWVGGYTF
>.|TRBJ1-3|.|TRBV11-2
TGTGCCAGCAGCCGGAATACTCGGGACACCATATATTTT
CASSRNTRDTIYF
>.|TRBJ2-1|.|TRBV6-5
TGTGCCAGCATTGGCTCCTACAATGAGCAGTTCTTC
CASIGSYNEQFF
>.|TRBJ1-1|.|TRBV2
TGTGCCAGCAGTCCCGGACAGCCTGAAGGCGCTTTCTTT
CASSPGQPEGAFF
>.|TRBJ1-5|.|TRBV11-2
TGTGCCAGCAGCTTATCCACAGGACAGCCCCAGCATTTT
CASSLSTGQPQHF
>.|TRBJ1-6|.|TRBV5-1
TGCGCCAGCAGCTTAGGGGAGATTTCCTCACCCCTCCACTTT
CASSLGEISSPLHF
>.|TRBJ1-5|.|TRBV5-5
TGTGCCAGCAGCTTGGGTCTGGGGGGCAATCAGCCCCAGCATTTT
CASSLGLGGNQPQHF
>.|TRBJ1-2|.|TRBV3-1/TRBV3-2
TGTGCCAGCAGCCAAGTCGGGTCTAACTATGGCTACACCTTC
CASSQVGSNYGYTF